This entry lists 5 T cell receptor beta chains sequenced from one sample in a study of PD-1 blockade in mismatch repair-deficient tumors. Sequencing was performed with immunoSEQ multiplex PCR; in TCRdb, only in-frame clones are kept and a portion is missing. The profile shows roughly 13,000 clones, approximately 84% of them singletons. Time point given: identical approximately nine-day culture without peptide (control). What these receptors recognize is not known. The source material was cells cultured in vitro, sampled from a patient treated with pembrolizumab. These receptors all stem from an adult with mismatch repair-deficient cancer.

This rearrangement joins TRBV6-6 to TRBJ2-5; 9 bases match TRBD1. Germline-derived CDR1 and CDR2 are MNHNY and SVGAGI (reference sequence). There are 15 residues in the CDR3. The trim removed 2 bases at V and 9 bases at J, leaving 10 bases unmatched. CDR3 region: CASSYPGTGMGAQYF. The CDR3 DNA reads as TGTGCCAGCAGTTACCCTGGGACAGGGATGGGTGCCCAGTACTTC.

This chain joins TRBV5-1 and TRBJ1-2; TRBD1 is a possible D gene (5 bases). With 2 bases removed from V and 5 bases from J, the gap between germline ends came to 10 bases. The CDR3 covers 13 residues. The germline V gene has CDR1 SGHRS and CDR2 YFSETQ. DNA of the CDR3: TGCGCCAGCAGCTTCGAAGGGGAATATGGCTACACCTTC. Its protein is CASSFEGEYGYTF.

The V call is TRBV4-2, the J call TRBJ2-5, with 8 bases lining up with TRBD2. Germline assignment: CDR1 LGHNA and CDR2 YNFKEQ. The ends lost 4 bases at V and 0 bases at J; junction bases unmatched: 7. The CDR3 extends over 16 amino acids. The CDR3 is CASSPQLADYQETQYF. DNA for the CDR3: TGTGCCAGCAGCCCCCAACTAGCGGACTACCAAGAGACCCAGTACTTC.

The J gene is TRBJ1-2, the V gene TRBV11-2, with D hard to call. The CDR3 totals 14 residues. CDR1 is SGHAT, CDR2 FQNNGV, per germline. Trimming stripped 5 bases from V and 7 bases from J, with 17 bases between. CDR3 DNA: TGTGCCAGCAGCCCGCGGCCGGGCATTGGTGGCTACACCTTC. This gives the protein CASSPRPGIGGYTF. The complete variable domain, with remaining parts taken from reference TRBV11-2 and TRBJ1-2, reads EAGVAQSPRYKIIEKRQSVAFWCNPISGHATLYWYQQILGQGPKLLIQFQNNGVVDDSQLPKDRFSAERLKGVDSTLKIQPAKLEDSAVYLCASSPRPGIGGYTFGSGTRLTVV.

The chain links TRBV7-9 to TRBJ2-1; the match to TRBD2 covers 8 bases. The trim removed 6 bases at V and 4 bases at J, leaving 8 bases unmatched. From germline, CDR1 is SEHNR and CDR2 FQNEAQ (reference sequence). This CDR3 has 15 residues. The CDR3 DNA sequence: TGTGCCAGCAGAACTACTAGCGGTAATTACAATGAGCAGTTCTTC. It translates to CASRTTSGNYNEQFF.